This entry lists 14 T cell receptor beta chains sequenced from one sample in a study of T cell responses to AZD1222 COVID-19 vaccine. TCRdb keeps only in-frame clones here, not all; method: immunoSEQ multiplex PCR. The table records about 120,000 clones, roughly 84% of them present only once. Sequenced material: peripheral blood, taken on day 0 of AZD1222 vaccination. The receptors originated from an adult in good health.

The CDR3 region has the DNA TGTGCCAGCAGCTCAGGGACACCCTCCCTCTCTAATGGCTACACCTTC. Its protein product is CASSSGTPSLSNGYTF. This chain connects TRBV5-4 to TRBJ1-2; perhaps TRBD1 as D (6 bases). CDR3 length equals 16 residues. CDR1 and CDR2 from the germline V gene are SGHNT and YYREEE (reference sequence). V was clipped by 3 bases and J by 6 bases, with 21 bases between them.

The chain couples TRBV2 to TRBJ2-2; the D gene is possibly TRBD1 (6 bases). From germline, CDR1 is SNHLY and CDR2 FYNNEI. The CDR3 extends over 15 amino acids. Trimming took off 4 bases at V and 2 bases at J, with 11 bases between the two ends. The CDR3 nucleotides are TGTGCCAGCAGTGCCGGGACAAGTAACACCGGGGAGCTGTTTTTT. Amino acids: CASSAGTSNTGELFF.

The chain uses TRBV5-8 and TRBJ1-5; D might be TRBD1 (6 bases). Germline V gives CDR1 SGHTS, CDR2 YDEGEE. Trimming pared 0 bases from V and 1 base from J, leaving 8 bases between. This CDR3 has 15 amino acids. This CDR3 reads CASSLGQGSNQPQHF. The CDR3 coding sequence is TGTGCCAGCAGCTTGGGGCAGGGGAGCAATCAGCCCCAGCATTTT. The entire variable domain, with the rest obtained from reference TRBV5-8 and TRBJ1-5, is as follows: EAGVTQSPTHLIKTRGQQATLRCSPISGHTSVYWYQQALGLGLQFLLWYDEGEERNRGNFPPRFSGRQFPNYSSELNVNALELEDSALYLCASSLGQGSNQPQHFGDGTRLSIL.

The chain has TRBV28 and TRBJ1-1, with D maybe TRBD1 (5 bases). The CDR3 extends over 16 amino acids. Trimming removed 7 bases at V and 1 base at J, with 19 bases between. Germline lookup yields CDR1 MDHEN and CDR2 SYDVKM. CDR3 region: CASTERFGAENTEAFF. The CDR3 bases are TGTGCCAGCACCGAACGCTTCGGGGCAGAGAACACTGAAGCTTTCTTT.

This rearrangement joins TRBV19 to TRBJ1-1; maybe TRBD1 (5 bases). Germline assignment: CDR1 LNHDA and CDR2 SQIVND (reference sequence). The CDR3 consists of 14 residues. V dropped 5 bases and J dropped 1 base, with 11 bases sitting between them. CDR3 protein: CASSSWTQNTEAFF. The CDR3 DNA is TGTGCCAGTAGTTCCTGGACACAGAACACTGAAGCTTTCTTT.

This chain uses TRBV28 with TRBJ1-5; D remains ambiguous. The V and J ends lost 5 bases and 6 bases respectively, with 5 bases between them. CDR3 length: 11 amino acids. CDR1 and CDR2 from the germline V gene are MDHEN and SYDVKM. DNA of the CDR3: TGTGCCAGCAGTGAGAGTCAGCCCCAGCATTTT. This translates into CASSESQPQHF.

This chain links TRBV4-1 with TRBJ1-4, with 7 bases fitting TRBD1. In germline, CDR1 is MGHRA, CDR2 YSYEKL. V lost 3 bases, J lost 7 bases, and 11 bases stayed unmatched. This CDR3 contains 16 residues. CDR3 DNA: TGCGCCAGCAGCCAGACTGGTACAGGGGCGGGTGAAAAACTGTTTTTT. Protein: CASSQTGTGAGEKLFF.

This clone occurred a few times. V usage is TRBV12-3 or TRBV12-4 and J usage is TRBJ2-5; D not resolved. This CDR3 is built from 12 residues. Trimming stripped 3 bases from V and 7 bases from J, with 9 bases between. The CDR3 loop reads CASSFSPGTQYF. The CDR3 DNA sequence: TGTGCCAGCAGTTTCTCGCCAGGGACCCAGTACTTC.

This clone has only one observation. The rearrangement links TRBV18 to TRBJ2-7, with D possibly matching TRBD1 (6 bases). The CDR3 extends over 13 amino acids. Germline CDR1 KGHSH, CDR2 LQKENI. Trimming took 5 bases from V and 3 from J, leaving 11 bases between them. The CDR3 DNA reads TGTGCCAGCTCAACCACACAGGGCTACGAGCAGTACTTC. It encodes CASSTTQGYEQYF.

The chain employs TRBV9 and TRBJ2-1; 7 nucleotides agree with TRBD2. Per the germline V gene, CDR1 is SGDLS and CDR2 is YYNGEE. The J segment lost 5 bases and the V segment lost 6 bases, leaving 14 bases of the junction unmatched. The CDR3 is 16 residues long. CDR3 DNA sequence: TGTGCCAGCACCCTACTAGCGCTGGGGGTAGACAATGAGCAGTTCTTC. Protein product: CASTLLALGVDNEQFF.

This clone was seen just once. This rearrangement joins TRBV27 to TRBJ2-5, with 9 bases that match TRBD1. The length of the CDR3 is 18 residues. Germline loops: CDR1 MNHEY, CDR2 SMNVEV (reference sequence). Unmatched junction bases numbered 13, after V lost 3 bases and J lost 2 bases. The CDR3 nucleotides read TGTGCCAGCAGTTTCCGACGTACGACGGGACAGGGACAAGAGACCCAGTACTTC. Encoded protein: CASSFRRTTGQGQETQYF.

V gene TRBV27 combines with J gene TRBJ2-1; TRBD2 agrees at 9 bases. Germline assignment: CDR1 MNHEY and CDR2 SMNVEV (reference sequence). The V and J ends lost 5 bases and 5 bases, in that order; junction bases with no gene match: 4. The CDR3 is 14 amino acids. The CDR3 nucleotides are TGTGCCAGCAGTAAGACTAGCGGCGACAATGAGCAGTTCTTC. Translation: CASSKTSGDNEQFF.

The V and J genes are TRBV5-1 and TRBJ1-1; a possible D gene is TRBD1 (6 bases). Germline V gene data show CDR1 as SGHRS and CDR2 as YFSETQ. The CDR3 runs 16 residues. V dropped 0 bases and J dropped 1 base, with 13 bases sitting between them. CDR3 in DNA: TGCGCCAGCAGCTTGGGAGGGACACTCCGGAACACTGAAGCTTTCTTT. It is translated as CASSLGGTLRNTEAFF.

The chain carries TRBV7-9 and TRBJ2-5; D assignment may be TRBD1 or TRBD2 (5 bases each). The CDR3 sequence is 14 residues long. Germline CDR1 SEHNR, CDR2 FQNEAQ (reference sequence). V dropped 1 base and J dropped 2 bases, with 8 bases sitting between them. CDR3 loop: CASSLVRGQETQYF. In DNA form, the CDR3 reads TGTGCCAGCAGCTTAGTGAGGGGTCAAGAGACCCAGTACTTC.